These 8 T cell receptor beta chains share one sample of origin, sequenced in a study of cytomegalovirus exposure and HLA in healthy donors. Primers included in the PCR were 60 Vbeta and 13 Jbeta primers. Some clones are missing from TCRdb's copy, which holds only in-frame ones; the method was immunoSEQ multiplex PCR. The profile shows under 110,000 clones, less than 80% of them singletons. The material sequenced was PBMCs. The receptors derive from a man in his 60s in good health and CMV-seronegative.

The chain links TRBV19 to TRBJ1-5; possible D gene TRBD1, 5 bases. CDR1 and CDR2 (germline): LNHDA, SQIVND (reference sequence). The V end lost 3 bases, the J end lost 5 bases, and 17 bases lay between the germline ends. The CDR3 has 16 amino acids. This CDR3 reads CASSIPLGVSDQPQHF. In DNA form, the CDR3 reads TGTGCCAGTAGTATCCCCCTAGGGGTTTCGGATCAGCCCCAGCATTTT.

CDR3 nucleotide sequence: TGCAGCGTTGTTGACAGACCTAACACTGAAGCTTTCTTT. Amino acids: CSVVDRPNTEAFF. The rearrangement joins TRBV29-1 to TRBJ1-1; perhaps TRBD1 as D (5 bases). The CDR3 runs to 13 residues. Germline lookup yields CDR1 SQVTM and CDR2 ANQGSEA. V lost 4 bases and J 2 bases, leaving 11 bases between the germline ends.

This clone appeared a few times. J is TRBJ2-5 and V is TRBV6-5, with 8 bases that match TRBD1. The CDR3 spans 15 residues. CDR1 and CDR2 (germline): MNHEY, SVGAGI. V dropped 7 bases and J dropped 1; count of bases not matched to a gene: 8. CDR3 region: CASKQDRALQETQYF. The CDR3 nucleotides read TGTGCCAGCAAGCAGGACAGGGCCCTCCAAGAGACCCAGTACTTC.

In this sample, this clone turned up once. The chain combines TRBV28 with TRBJ1-5; D is undetermined. The CDR3 has 15 amino acids. Germline assignment: CDR1 MDHEN and CDR2 SYDVKM. The ends were cut back, 5 bases at V and 7 bases at J, with 18 bases in the middle. The DNA for the CDR3 is TGTGCCAGCAGTGGGAGACGGTACTCAGGACAGCCCCAGCATTTT. Translating gives CASSGRRYSGQPQHF.

In the case of this clone: Other DNA sequences in the sample encode the same CDR3. The chain couples TRBV4-1 to TRBJ2-1; 8 nucleotides match TRBD2. This CDR3 is built from 15 residues. Trimming took 0 bases from V and 6 from J; bases not matched to a gene: 4. Germline V lookup: CDR1 MGHRA, CDR2 YSYEKL. The chain's CDR3 is CASSQEGRGGNEQFF. The CDR3 DNA sequence: TGCGCCAGCAGCCAAGAAGGACGGGGGGGCAATGAGCAGTTCTTC.

The V gene is TRBV5-6, the J gene TRBJ1-2, with TRBD1 identical over 12 bases. Looked up from germline, CDR1 is SGHDT and CDR2 is YYEEEE. Trimming cost V 4 bases and J 7 bases; bases outside gene matches: 11. The CDR3 is 16 residues long. CDR3 DNA sequence: TGTGCCAGCAGCGTCGGGACAGGGGGCCGTCTTGGTGGCTACACCTTC. The encoded protein is CASSVGTGGRLGGYTF.

This chain uses TRBV5-5 with TRBJ1-4; 10 nucleotides align to TRBD1. The ends lost 0 bases at V and 7 bases at J; junction bases unmatched: 3. Per germline, CDR1 SGHKS and CDR2 YYEKEE (reference sequence). This CDR3 region has 15 residues. The CDR3 nucleotides are TGTGCCAGCAGCTTGGGGACAGGGGGGAGTGAAAAACTGTTTTTT. The encoded protein is CASSLGTGGSEKLFF.

This clone occurred a few times. This rearrangement joins TRBV7-6 to TRBJ2-5, with D uncertain. There are 12 residues in the CDR3. Germline CDR1 reads SGHVS; CDR2 reads FNYEAQ. Trimming took 5 bases from V and 1 from J, leaving 5 bases between them. Here the CDR3 reads CASSRSQETQYF. Here the CDR3 DNA reads TGTGCCAGCAGCCGGTCCCAAGAGACCCAGTACTTC.